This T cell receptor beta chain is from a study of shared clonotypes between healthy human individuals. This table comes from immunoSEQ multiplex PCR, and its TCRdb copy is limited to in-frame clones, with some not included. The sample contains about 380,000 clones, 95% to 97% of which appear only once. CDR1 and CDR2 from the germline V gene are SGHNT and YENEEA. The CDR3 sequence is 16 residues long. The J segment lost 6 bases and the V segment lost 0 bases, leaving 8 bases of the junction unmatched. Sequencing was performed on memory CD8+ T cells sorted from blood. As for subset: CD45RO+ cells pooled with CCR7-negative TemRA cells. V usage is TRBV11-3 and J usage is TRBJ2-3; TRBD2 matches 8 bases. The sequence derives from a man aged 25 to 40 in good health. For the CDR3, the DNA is TGTGCCAGCAGCTTAGACCCTAGCGGGCCGGTGGATACGCAGTATTTT. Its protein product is CASSLDPSGPVDTQYF. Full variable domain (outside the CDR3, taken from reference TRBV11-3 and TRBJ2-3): EAGVVQSPRYKIIEKKQPVAFWCNPISGHNTLYWYLQNLGQGPELLIRYENEEAVDDSQLPKDRFSAERLKGVDSTLKIQPAELGDSAVYLCASSLDPSGPVDTQYFGPGTRLTVL.